The sequence of this T cell receptor beta chain was determined in a study of cytomegalovirus exposure and HLA in healthy donors. PCR amplification relied on 60 Vbeta primers (plus 13 Jbeta primers). Libraries were prepared by immunoSEQ multiplex PCR; TCRdb keeps only in-frame clonotypes and omits some of them. The repertoire holds under 200,000 clones, with about 75% as singletons. CDR1 is MNHEY and CDR2 is SMNVEV in the germline V gene (reference sequence). CDR3 length: 15 residues. The V and J ends lost 2 bases and 2 bases respectively, with 13 bases between them. The sequencing sample was made of PBMCs. The TCR sequence derives from a man aged 45-60 years in good health and CMV-seropositive. V is TRBV27 and J is TRBJ2-7; perhaps TRBD1 as D (5 bases). The DNA of the CDR3 is TGTGCCAGCAGTTTAGTCACAGGCGTCCCCTACGAGCAGTACTTC. Protein sequence: CASSLVTGVPYEQYF.